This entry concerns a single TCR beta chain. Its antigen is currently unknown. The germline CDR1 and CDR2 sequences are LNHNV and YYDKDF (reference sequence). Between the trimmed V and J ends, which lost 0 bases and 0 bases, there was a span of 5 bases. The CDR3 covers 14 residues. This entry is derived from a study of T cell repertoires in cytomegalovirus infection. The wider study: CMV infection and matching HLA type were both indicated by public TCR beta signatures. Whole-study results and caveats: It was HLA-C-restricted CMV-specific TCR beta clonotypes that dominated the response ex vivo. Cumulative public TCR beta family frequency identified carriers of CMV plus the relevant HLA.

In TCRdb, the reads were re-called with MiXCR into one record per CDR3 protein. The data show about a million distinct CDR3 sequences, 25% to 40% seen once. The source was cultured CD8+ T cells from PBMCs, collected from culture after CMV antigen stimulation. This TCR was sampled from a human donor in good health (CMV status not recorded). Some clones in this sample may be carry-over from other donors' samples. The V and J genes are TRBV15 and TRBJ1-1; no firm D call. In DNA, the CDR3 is TGTGCCACCAGCAGAGATCCGATGAACACTGAAGCTTTCTTT. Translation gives CATSRDPMNTEAFF.